Detailed here is one T cell receptor beta chain. There are 17 residues in the CDR3. Germline V gene lookup returns CDR1 LNHNV and CDR2 YYDKDF (reference sequence). With 0 bases clipped from V and 6 bases from J, the junction kept 8 bases outside the gene matches. The sample originates from a study of blood T cell repertoires in COVID-19. Overall study context: Sites across the United States, Italy and Spain contributed samples from acute and convalescent COVID-19. From T cells, B-cell-depleted T cells, or PBMCs came the material, which was cDNA or gDNA.

Per the study methods: By means of reference gene primer amplification, nucleated cell counts were estimated. Only in-frame clones appear in the TCRdb table, and some are missing; sequencing was by immunoSEQ multiplex PCR. V, J and clone size derive from that table, while D and trimming were established from the DNA sequence. The data show under 250,000 clones, with just over 85% seen just once and approximately 10% held by the top ten. Sequenced material: peripheral blood. The gene calls are TRBV15 and TRBJ2-1, with 10 positions matching TRBD2. This receptor was identified in a man aged 50-59 years with COVID-19, enrolled during active disease. CDR3 sequence reads: CATSRDRGSGGFNEQFF. CDR3 nucleotide sequence: TGTGCCACCAGCAGAGATCGGGGTAGCGGGGGGTTCAATGAGCAGTTCTTC. The variable domain in full, completed from reference TRBV15 and TRBJ2-1, reads DAMVIQNPRYQVTQFGKPVTLSCSQTLNHNVMYWYQQKSSQAPKLLFHYYDKDFNNEADTPDNFQSRRPNTSFCFLDIRSPGLGDTAMYLCATSRDRGSGGFNEQFFGPGTRLTVL.